This TCR beta chain is drawn from a study of blood T cell repertoires in COVID-19. Per germline, CDR1 KGHDR and CDR2 SFDVKD. The CDR3 covers 13 residues. The V and J ends lost 9 bases and 2 bases, in that order; junction bases with no gene match: 3. The assay was immunoSEQ multiplex PCR, and TCRdb's table has in-frame clones only and misses some. The sample includes about 140,000 clones, 84% of them seen just once. The clonotype originates from a man younger than 45 with COVID-19, enrolled during active disease. Sequenced input: peripheral blood. The J gene is TRBJ2-5, the V gene TRBV24-1; 9 bases fit TRBD1. CDR3 DNA: TGTGCCACCGCGACAGGGGGTCAAGAGACCCAGTACTTC. Translating gives CATATGGQETQYF.